The 22 T cell receptor beta chains reported below all come from one sample, sequenced in a study of blood T cell repertoires in COVID-19. Repertoires were generated with immunoSEQ multiplex PCR, while TCRdb's copy carries only in-frame clones and drops some. This table holds tens of thousands of clones, around 89% found once. Sequenced: peripheral blood. All receptors derive from a man aged 45-65 years with active COVID-19.

The chain recombines TRBV7-6 with TRBJ2-3; D is possibly TRBD1 (5 bases). CDR1 and CDR2 from the germline V gene are SGHVS and FNYEAQ. This CDR3 is 15 amino acids long. V lost 3 bases and J 6 bases, leaving 16 bases between the germline ends. The CDR3 sequence is CASSLQGSDWDTQYF. CDR3 DNA: TGTGCCAGCAGCTTGCAGGGCTCCGATTGGGATACGCAGTATTTT.

The chain recombines TRBV7-6 with TRBJ2-3; possible D gene TRBD2, 8 bases. Germline CDR1 is SGHVS and CDR2 is FNYEAQ. The ends were cut back, 1 base at V and 3 bases at J, with 11 bases in the middle. The CDR3 sequence is 15 residues long. The CDR3 protein is CASSLVAGQTDTQYF. CDR3 DNA sequence: TGTGCCAGCAGCTTAGTAGCGGGACAGACAGATACGCAGTATTTT.

This rearrangement joins TRBV7-3 to TRBJ2-3; D may be TRBD2 (5 bases). This CDR3 is built from 15 residues. V was pared by 0 bases and J by 2 bases, with 9 bases between. Germline CDR1 reads SGHTA; CDR2 reads FQGTGA. The CDR3, as DNA: TGTGCCAGCAGCTTAACAGGACTGAACACAGATACGCAGTATTTT. Protein sequence: CASSLTGLNTDTQYF.

The gene calls are TRBV10-3 and TRBJ1-2, with D possibly being TRBD1 (5 bases). V was trimmed by 7 bases and J by 1 base, leaving 10 bases between them. The CDR3 length is 13 residues. Germline loops: CDR1 ENHRY, CDR2 SYGVKD. CDR3 in DNA: TGTGCCATCACGGGGGGAGTTAACTATGGCTACACCTTC. Translation: CAITGGVNYGYTF.

Only one count was recorded for this clone. The V and J genes are TRBV5-5 and TRBJ1-1; D is perhaps TRBD1 (6 bases). V lost 0 bases and J lost 4, with 19 bases in between. Germline V lookup: CDR1 SGHKS, CDR2 YYEKEE (reference sequence). This CDR3 is 17 amino acids long. The CDR3 coding sequence is TGTGCCAGCAGCTTGGTGCGAGGAAAAGGGGGTGGCACTGAAGCTTTCTTT. Amino acids: CASSLVRGKGGGTEAFF.

The rearrangement uses TRBV7-2 and TRBJ2-7, with D tentatively TRBD2 (7 bases). Germline V lookup: CDR1 SGHTA, CDR2 FQGNSA. V was pared by 3 bases and J by 3 bases, with 9 bases between. The CDR3 is made up of 13 amino acids. As DNA, the CDR3 is TGTGCCAGCAGCTTCGGGGGGCTCTACGAGCAGTACTTC. It is translated as CASSFGGLYEQYF.

The CDR3 protein is CASSLASGGAQNEQFF. DNA for the CDR3: TGTGCCAGCAGCTTAGCCAGCGGGGGGGCTCAGAATGAGCAGTTCTTC. V gene TRBV7-8 combines with J gene TRBJ2-1, with 10 bases lining up with TRBD2. V lost 0 bases and J lost 7; bases outside the gene matches: 6. Germline V gives CDR1 SGHVS, CDR2 FQNEAQ. The CDR3 is 16 residues long. Drawing the rest from reference TRBV7-8 and TRBJ2-1, the complete variable domain is GAGVSQSPRYKVAKRGQDVALRCDPISGHVSLFWYQQALGQGPEFLTYFQNEAQLDKSGLPSDRFFAERPEGSVSTLKIQRTQQEDSAVYLCASSLASGGAQNEQFFGPGTRLTVL.

This clone was detected only once. The chain uses TRBV15 and TRBJ1-1; 9 bases line up with TRBD1. The ends lost 1 base at V and 6 bases at J; junction bases unmatched: 6. Per the germline V gene, CDR1 is LNHNV and CDR2 is YYDKDF (reference sequence). The length of the CDR3 is 15 residues. The CDR3, as DNA: TGTGCCACCAGCAGAGGACAGGGGGGGCTGTCTGAAGCTTTCTTT. This translates into CATSRGQGGLSEAFF.

The chain joins TRBV7-2 to TRBJ1-5; 7 nucleotides match TRBD1. The CDR3 is 15 amino acids. Per the germline V gene, CDR1 is SGHTA and CDR2 is FQGNSA. V lost 4 bases, J lost 7 bases, and 10 bases stayed unmatched. The CDR3 coding sequence is TGTGCCAGCAGCTCGCAAGGGGGCCAAGGCCAGCCCCAGCATTTT. Translated, it gives CASSSQGGQGQPQHF.

The chain uses TRBV6-1 and TRBJ1-1; maybe TRBD1 (6 bases). Per the germline V gene, CDR1 is MNHNS and CDR2 is SASEGT. The CDR3 extends over 15 amino acids. With 3 bases removed from V and 2 bases from J, the gap between germline ends came to 13 bases. CDR3 sequence (DNA): TGTGCCAGCAGTGAGACGACAGGAGAAAACACTGAAGCTTTCTTT. This sequence encodes CASSETTGENTEAFF.

V usage is TRBV5-1 and J usage is TRBJ2-7, with D perhaps matching TRBD1 (5 bases). Trimming stripped 0 bases from V and 4 bases from J, with 8 bases between. CDR1 is SGHRS and CDR2 is YFSETQ in the germline V gene. This CDR3 comprises 13 residues. The CDR3 loop is CASSLGQFYEQYF. Here the CDR3 DNA reads TGCGCCAGCAGCTTGGGACAGTTTTACGAGCAGTACTTC. Drawing the rest from reference TRBV5-1 and TRBJ2-7, the complete variable domain is KAGVTQTPRYLIKTRGQQVTLSCSPISGHRSVSWYQQTPGQGLQFLFEYFSETQRNKGNFPGRFSGRQFSNSRSEMNVSTLELGDSALYLCASSLGQFYEQYFGPGTRLTVT.

The chain combines TRBV5-8 with TRBJ2-1, with 15 bases matching TRBD2. Unmatched junction bases numbered 10, after V lost 6 bases and J lost 9 bases. The CDR3 loop spans 16 amino acids. CDR1 SGHTS and CDR2 YDEGEE come from the germline V gene. The CDR3 DNA follows: TGTGCCAGCATCCTCTTAGGACTAGCGGGGGGGCGTGAGCAGTTCTTC. It specifies CASILLGLAGGREQFF.

This chain joins TRBV7-2 and TRBJ2-3, with 7 bases aligning to TRBD2. Germline CDR1 reads SGHTA; CDR2 reads FQGNSA. Unmatched junction bases numbered 6, after V lost 3 bases and J lost 3 bases. This CDR3 region has 15 residues. CDR3 sequence: CASSLIGGGTDTQYF. The CDR3 nucleotides read TGTGCCAGCAGCTTGATTGGCGGGGGAACAGATACGCAGTATTTT.

CDR3 in DNA: TGCAGTGCTAGTTCGGATACGCAGTATTTT. This translates into CSASSDTQYF. The genes are TRBV20-1 and TRBJ2-3; D remains ambiguous. The CDR3 length is 10 residues. Germline V gene sequence: CDR1 DFQATT, CDR2 SNEGSKA (reference sequence). Trimming stripped 3 bases from V and 6 bases from J, with 4 bases between.

V is TRBV28 and J is TRBJ2-3; 8 bases agree with TRBD1. With 11 bases clipped from V and 5 bases from J, the junction kept 15 bases outside the gene matches. This CDR3 contains 15 residues. From germline, CDR1 is MDHEN and CDR2 SYDVKM. As DNA, the CDR3 is TGTGCCTGGGCCAGACAGGGGATGTCGGGAGATACGCAGTATTTT. This sequence encodes CAWARQGMSGDTQYF.

This clone was seen once. The chain joins TRBV20-1 to TRBJ1-2; no definite D call. This CDR3 region has 11 residues. The germline V gene has CDR1 DFQATT and CDR2 SNEGSKA (reference sequence). With 6 bases removed from V and 5 bases from J, the gap between germline ends came to 10 bases. The CDR3 loop is CSALQSYGYTF. CDR3 DNA: TGCAGTGCCTTACAGTCTTATGGCTACACCTTC.

The rearrangement links TRBV2 to TRBJ1-1; D unclear. The CDR3 is 12 residues long. Germline CDR1 SNHLY, CDR2 FYNNEI. V was shortened by 7 bases and J by 7 bases, with 13 bases between the two germline ends. The CDR3 coding sequence is TGTGCCAGCAAAATAGCGGTTCGTGAAGCTTTCTTT. It is translated as CASKIAVREAFF.

The chain uses TRBV29-1 and TRBJ1-1; 7 bases are shared with TRBD1. Looked up from germline, CDR1 is SQVTM and CDR2 is ANQGSEA. The V segment lost 6 bases and the J segment 3 bases; nucleotides outside the gene matches: 7. This CDR3 spans 13 amino acids. The CDR3 sequence is CSVAGTAYTEAFF. In DNA form, the CDR3 reads TGCAGCGTCGCCGGGACAGCCTACACTGAAGCTTTCTTT.

The rearrangement uses TRBV6-4 and TRBJ2-7; 8 positions match TRBD2. The CDR3 sequence is 14 residues long. Germline V CDR1 and CDR2: MRHNA, SNTAGT. V trimming: 4 bases; J trimming: 6 bases; junction bases outside the gene matches: 8. CDR3 bases: TGTGCCAGCAGTGCGGGACTAGAGGGGAGCGAGCAGTACTTC. This gives the protein CASSAGLEGSEQYF.

The chain joins TRBV9 to TRBJ2-5, with TRBD2 matching 14 bases. Germline assignment: CDR1 SGDLS and CDR2 YYNGEE. The CDR3 sequence is 16 residues long. Germline trimming cut 3 bases from V and 3 bases from J; bases unmatched to any gene: 4. The CDR3 nucleotides are TGTGCCAGCAGCGCATCGGGACTAGCGGGGGAAGAGACCCAGTACTTC. Its translation: CASSASGLAGEETQYF.

V and J are TRBV27 and TRBJ1-6; 9 nucleotides agree with TRBD1. Germline lookup yields CDR1 MNHEY and CDR2 SMNVEV (reference sequence). Trimming removed 2 bases from V and 6 bases from J; junction bases left unmatched: 2. This CDR3 region has 15 residues. The CDR3 loop is CASSLVGQGNSPLHF. The CDR3 coding sequence is TGTGCCAGCAGTTTAGTGGGACAGGGTAATTCACCCCTCCACTTT.

CDR3 protein: CASTARASKETQYF. The CDR3 region has the DNA TGCGCCAGCACCGCGAGGGCCTCGAAAGAGACCCAGTACTTC. The V gene is TRBV5-1, the J gene TRBJ2-5, with D perhaps matching TRBD2 (5 bases). V lost 6 bases and J 3 bases, leaving 15 bases between the germline ends. From germline, CDR1 is SGHRS and CDR2 YFSETQ. CDR3 size: 14 residues.